This paragraph covers one T cell receptor beta chain sequence. There is no known antigen for this receptor. Within one base of it there is no much larger clone, and no base qualities were kept. TCRbeta CDR3 regions were amplified from genomic DNA using the immunoSEQ Assay, a bias-controlled multiplex PCR. Concerning the study's data processing: Within the assay, amplification of reference gene primers was used to estimate how many nucleated cells each sample contained. To quantify the absolute abundance of each unique TCRbeta CDR3 rearrangement, sequence reads were collapsed and filtered. Productive Simpson clonality was computed per sample as the square root of Simpson's diversity index over productive rearrangements. TCRdb retrieved this table from immuneACCESS and kept in-frame rearrangements only. Not all clones are present; in checked studies, unresolved V genes account for under half, and no reason is known for the remainder. The DNA gave D and trimming, while V, J and clone size come from that table. The sample table holds 300,000 or so clones, of which over 85% were seen once. The leading ten clones occupy around 2.5% of the sample.

In the prospective study, participants were roughly 18 to 95 years old, resided in about two dozen geographic areas of the United States, and were enrolled through a virtual design. In the prospective study, cohorts were assigned on the basis of participant-reported clinical history obtained from a screening survey and a study questionnaire. Recovered participants in ImmuneRACE Cohort 3 were defined by two consecutive negative NP/OP PCR tests, clearance by a healthcare professional, or resolution of symptoms. Each participant in the prospective study had whole blood, serum and a nasopharyngeal or oropharyngeal swab collected by mobile phlebotomists. Over an approximately 2-month period, participants in the prospective study had the option of providing additional blood draws and questionnaires. Prospective study blood samples were shipped either frozen or at room temperature before DNA extraction.

The data belong to a study of blood T cell repertoires in COVID-19 (TCRdb year 2020). For the study in its entirety: Samples from collaborators originated in the United States, Italy and Spain and spanned both the acute and convalescent phases of COVID-19. The prospective study material was composed of cDNA or gDNA derived from T cells, B-cell-depleted T cells, or PBMCs. The dataset comprised deeply sampled blood TCRbeta repertoires from subjects exposed to, actively infected with, or recovered from COVID-19. The repertoires were released in a freely available public database intended as a resource for research on the immune response to SARS-CoV-2. Samples were obtained from the ongoing ImmuneRACE study (first 160 participants) and from about 1,300 subjects provided by 6 global collaborators. Sample metadata almost always included a de-identified subject ID, COVID-19 status, age in years and sex. Where available, HLA class I and class II types were obtained from metadata supplied by the sample provider rather than from assay-based typing. The full study reports these points: Clinical and demographic metadata were provided uncurated, with the amount varying by source and participant.

At the junction V is shortened by 6 bases and J by 2 bases; bases outside the gene matches: 4. There are 14 amino acids in the CDR3, from cysteine to phenylalanine inclusive. CDR3 DNA is the only sequence kept; it has 42 bases, read in frame from the first base. CDR1 and CDR2 (SGHNT, YENEEA) derive from the germline V gene. The chain was built from TRBV11-3 and TRBJ2-5; TRBD1 aligns with 9 central bases. Sequenced input: PBMCs or T cells enriched from blood (not recorded which). The sequence was obtained from a man between 60 and 75 years old who had recovered from COVID-19. The CDR3 region: CASRTGTGQETQYF. The DNA sequence is as follows: TGTGCCAGCAGGACCGGGACAGGGCAAGAGACCCAGTACTTC.